This T cell receptor (beta chain) was sequenced for a study of blood T cell repertoires in COVID-19. Study in general: T cells, B-cell-depleted T cells, or PBMCs provided the cDNA or gDNA that served as material.

This clone appeared many times. The repertoire was sequenced with immunoSEQ multiplex PCR; TCRdb's copy has only in-frame clones and lacks some. In the table there are roughly 75,000 clones, approximately 80% of which are singletons. V lost 5 bases and J lost 4, with 11 bases in between. The CDR3 is 13 amino acids. Germline lookup yields CDR1 SGHTA and CDR2 FQGNSA. Sequenced sample: peripheral blood. The chain joins TRBV7-2 to TRBJ1-2; possibly TRBD1 for D (5 bases). The TCR sequence derives from a man aged 45-65 years with COVID-19, enrolled during active disease. CDR3 sequence reads: CASSPPGVYGYTF. The CDR3, as DNA: TGTGCCAGCAGCCCCCCGGGGGTCTATGGCTACACCTTC.